One and the same sample provided the 24 T cell receptor beta chains below, sequenced in a study of cytomegalovirus exposure and HLA in healthy donors. This table comes from immunoSEQ multiplex PCR, and its TCRdb copy is limited to in-frame clones, with some not included. The sample records about 70,000 clones, around 94% being singletons. Sequenced sample: PBMCs. Receptor source: a man in his late teens or twenties in good health and CMV-seropositive.

The chain joins TRBV10-3 to TRBJ2-7; weak D call: TRBD1 (6 bases). The CDR3 length is 14 residues. V was cut by 10 bases and J by 1 base, with 17 bases left in between. Germline CDR1 and CDR2: ENHRY and SYGVKD. The CDR3 reads CATLDRTFSYEQYF. The CDR3 DNA follows: TGTGCCACCCTAGACAGGACATTTTCCTACGAGCAGTACTTC.

The V and J genes are TRBV6-1 and TRBJ1-5, with 8 bases identical to TRBD1. The germline V gene encodes CDR1 MNHNS and CDR2 SASEGT. V lost 5 bases to trimming and J lost 5 bases; unmatched junction nucleotides: 5. The CDR3 length is 14 residues. The CDR3 nucleotides read TGTGCCAGCAGTTCCAGGGGGCGCGATCAGCCCCAGCATTTT. Translating gives CASSSRGRDQPQHF.

The J gene is TRBJ1-5, the V gene TRBV30; 7 nucleotides match TRBD1. The CDR3 length is 13 residues. In germline, CDR1 is GTSNPN, CDR2 SVGIG (reference sequence). V gave up 2 bases and J gave up 11 bases; unmatched junction bases: 9. The CDR3 is CAWSRQGGETQHF. Here the CDR3 DNA reads TGTGCCTGGAGTCGCCAGGGGGGAGAGACCCAGCATTTT. Supplemented by reference TRBV30 and TRBJ1-5, the full variable domain reads SQTIHQWPATLVQPVGSPLSLECTVEGTSNPNLYWYRQAAGRGLQLLFYSVGIGQISSEVPQNLSASRPQDRQFILSSKKLLLSDSGFYLCAWSRQGGETQHFGDGTRLSIL.

The chain employs TRBV7-9 and TRBJ2-1; tentative D call: TRBD2 (6 bases). In germline, CDR1 is SEHNR, CDR2 FQNEAQ (reference sequence). CDR3 length: 12 amino acids. The V end lost 3 bases, the J end lost 8 bases, and 8 bases lay between the germline ends. This CDR3 reads CASSLRGDEQFF. The CDR3, as DNA: TGTGCCAGCAGCTTGCGGGGAGATGAGCAGTTCTTC.

The chain employs TRBV18 and TRBJ2-7; TRBD2 aligns across 7 bases. The germline gives CDR1 KGHSH, CDR2 LQKENI. This CDR3 is built from 14 residues. Unmatched junction bases numbered 7, after V lost 3 bases and J lost 5 bases. The CDR3 nucleotides are TGTGCCAGCTCACCGGGGACTACCGCCCACGAGCAGTACTTC. This gives the protein CASSPGTTAHEQYF. Supplemented by reference TRBV18 and TRBJ2-7, the full variable domain reads NAGVMQNPRHLVRRRGQEARLRCSPMKGHSHVYWYRQLPEEGLKFMVYLQKENIIDESGMPKERFSAEFPKEGPSILRIQQVVRGDSAAYFCASSPGTTAHEQYFGPGTRLTVT.

This clone was observed a single time. The rearrangement links TRBV2 to TRBJ2-3; 11 bases are shared with TRBD1. V lost 10 bases to trimming and J lost 1 base; unmatched junction nucleotides: 7. Germline loops: CDR1 SNHLY, CDR2 FYNNEI. CDR3 length equals 15 residues. The CDR3 DNA is TGTGCCACAGGACAGGGGGCGCATGGCACAGATACGCAGTATTTT. Translated, it gives CATGQGAHGTDTQYF.

This clone was observed once. The chain uses TRBV19 and TRBJ2-2; 9 bases fit TRBD1. V shed 6 bases, J shed 5 bases, and the junction held 7 bases outside the gene matches. The CDR3 length is 15 residues. Germline CDR1 reads LNHDA; CDR2 reads SQIVND (reference sequence). As DNA, the CDR3 is TGTGCCAGTAGAGGGACAGGGTGGGGGACCGGGGAGCTGTTTTTT. Amino acids: CASRGTGWGTGELFF.

The gene calls are TRBV6-1 and TRBJ2-1; D is possibly TRBD2 (5 bases). V was trimmed by 4 bases and J by 6 bases, leaving 10 bases between them. CDR3 size: 13 residues. The germline gives CDR1 MNHNS, CDR2 SASEGT. CDR3 residues: CASSGRLSNEQFF. In DNA, the CDR3 is TGTGCCAGCAGTGGGAGGCTCTCCAATGAGCAGTTCTTC.

This chain uses TRBV4-1 with TRBJ2-1; tentatively, D is TRBD2 (5 bases). Looked up from germline, CDR1 is MGHRA and CDR2 is YSYEKL. This CDR3 is built from 16 residues. Trimming left V 4 bases short and J 0 bases short, with 13 bases between. CDR3 sequence reads: CASSPVTTSSYNEQFF. The CDR3 nucleotides read TGCGCCAGCAGCCCCGTGACTACAAGCTCCTACAATGAGCAGTTCTTC.

This chain links TRBV4-1 with TRBJ2-5; TRBD1 aligns across 10 bases. The CDR3 spans 16 residues. Germline-derived CDR1 and CDR2 are MGHRA and YSYEKL. J was trimmed by 5 bases and V by 4 bases; bases with no gene match: 10. The CDR3 region is CASSPGPGTGDETQYF. The CDR3 coding sequence is TGCGCCAGCAGCCCTGGGCCCGGGACAGGGGACGAGACCCAGTACTTC.

V and J are TRBV30 and TRBJ2-3, with D hard to call. The germline V gene has CDR1 GTSNPN and CDR2 SVGIG (reference sequence). CDR3 length equals 12 residues. V lost 3 bases, J lost 10 bases, and 14 bases lay in between. CDR3 in DNA: TGTGCCTGGAGATCTCGCCCGGTGGCGCAGTATTTT. Translated, it gives CAWRSRPVAQYF.

V usage is TRBV5-1 and J usage is TRBJ1-2; 9 nucleotides agree with TRBD1. The junction had 10 bases not matched to a gene; V was cut back by 2 bases and J by 5 bases. The germline V gene has CDR1 SGHRS and CDR2 YFSETQ. CDR3 size: 16 residues. The CDR3 sequence is CASSLNPGTGRYGYTF. For the CDR3, the DNA is TGCGCCAGCAGCTTAAACCCCGGGACAGGGCGTTATGGCTACACCTTC.

This clone was detected only once. This chain uses TRBV2 with TRBJ2-1; D unclear. The CDR3 sequence is 15 residues long. V lost 6 bases and J lost 0, with 12 bases in between. Germline CDR1 is SNHLY and CDR2 is FYNNEI. This CDR3 is CASSGLGSSYNEQFF. The CDR3 DNA sequence: TGTGCCAGCAGCGGCCTAGGAAGCTCCTACAATGAGCAGTTCTTC.

This chain uses TRBV10-1 with TRBJ2-1; maybe TRBD2 (5 bases). Trimming left V 2 bases short and J 2 bases short, with 10 bases between. The germline CDR1 and CDR2 sequences are WNHNN and SYGVQD (reference sequence). This CDR3 comprises 15 residues. The CDR3 DNA reads as TGCGCCAGCAGTGAGGGAAGCGGCCCCTACAATGAGCAGTTCTTC. This encodes CASSEGSGPYNEQFF.

V and J are TRBV7-8 and TRBJ2-7; 15 positions match TRBD2. Germline lookup yields CDR1 SGHVS and CDR2 FQNEAQ. Trimming removed 4 bases from V and 6 bases from J; junction bases left unmatched: 13. The CDR3 has 18 amino acids. The CDR3 DNA reads TGTGCCAGCAGCTCCCGGACTAGCGGGAGGGCCATAGCTCTCGAGCAGTACTTC. It codes for CASSSRTSGRAIALEQYF.

The V gene is TRBV7-9, the J gene TRBJ1-1; a weak D match, TRBD1 (5 bases). V dropped 5 bases and J dropped 6 bases, with 10 bases sitting between them. Germline-derived CDR1 and CDR2 are SEHNR and FQNEAQ (reference sequence). The CDR3 has 12 amino acids. CDR3 region: CASSRAGSEAFF. The CDR3 nucleotides read TGTGCCAGCAGCCGCGCAGGGTCTGAAGCTTTCTTT.

The chain links TRBV6-1 to TRBJ2-1, with 9 bases matching TRBD1. The V segment lost 0 bases and the J segment 4 bases; nucleotides outside the gene matches: 4. The CDR3 is 16 residues long. Germline V gene sequence: CDR1 MNHNS, CDR2 SASEGT. The CDR3 nucleotides are TGTGCCAGCAGTGAAGCTACGACAGGGGGGTACAATGAGCAGTTCTTC. It encodes CASSEATTGGYNEQFF.

This clone was seen just once. V is TRBV25-1 and J is TRBJ1-2; 7 bases are shared with TRBD1. CDR3 length: 13 amino acids. The junction had 4 bases not matched to a gene; V was cut back by 7 bases and J by 2 bases. In germline, CDR1 is MGHDK, CDR2 SYGVNS. CDR3 sequence reads: CASTETGNYGYTF. The CDR3 DNA follows: TGTGCCAGCACAGAGACAGGGAACTATGGCTACACCTTC.

V usage is TRBV11-3 and J usage is TRBJ2-7, with D maybe TRBD1 (6 bases). CDR1 is SGHNT and CDR2 is YENEEA in the germline V gene. V lost 4 bases to trimming and J lost 0 bases, with 16 bases between them. This CDR3 has 16 amino acids. The CDR3 DNA reads TGTGCCAGCAGCTCCCCCCCGGGACACCACTCCTACGAGCAGTACTTC. This codes for CASSSPPGHHSYEQYF.

The rearrangement links TRBV7-8 to TRBJ2-7, with 7 positions matching TRBD1. Germline CDR1 and CDR2: SGHVS and FQNEAQ. V trimming: 1 base; J trimming: 3 bases; junction bases outside the gene matches: 3. This CDR3 has 14 residues. The CDR3, as DNA: TGTGCCAGCAGCTTAGGACAGGGCTTCTACGAGCAGTACTTC. It translates to CASSLGQGFYEQYF.

The chain is built from TRBV11-2 and TRBJ2-2; possible D gene TRBD1, 6 bases. V was trimmed by 5 bases and J by 0 bases, leaving 13 bases between them. The CDR3 totals 16 residues. Looked up from germline, CDR1 is SGHAT and CDR2 is FQNNGV. CDR3 in amino acids: CASSLRRDTNTGELFF. The DNA of the CDR3 is TGTGCCAGCAGCCTACGCCGGGACACGAACACCGGGGAGCTGTTTTTT.

This clone was detected only once. The chain has TRBV6-1 and TRBJ2-7, with TRBD2 as a possible D gene (6 bases). CDR3 length: 15 amino acids. V lost 2 bases to trimming and J lost 0 bases, with 11 bases between them. Germline CDR1 MNHNS, CDR2 SASEGT. The CDR3 sequence is CASSELATSSYEQYF. The CDR3 DNA reads TGTGCCAGCAGTGAACTAGCGACGAGCTCCTACGAGCAGTACTTC.

The rearrangement links TRBV20-1 to TRBJ2-1; the D gene is possibly TRBD2 (5 bases). Trimming took 5 bases from V and 9 from J, leaving 11 bases between them. The CDR3 runs to 11 residues. Germline V gene data show CDR1 as DFQATT and CDR2 as SNEGSKA (reference sequence). The CDR3 DNA reads as TGCAGTGCTCCTCGGACTGTTGAGCAGTTCTTC. It yields the protein CSAPRTVEQFF.

Only one count was recorded for this clone. The chain employs TRBV7-2 and TRBJ2-3; 8 bases map to TRBD1. CDR3 length equals 14 residues. CDR1 and CDR2 from the germline V gene are SGHTA and FQGNSA. The V segment lost 5 bases and the J segment 4 bases; nucleotides outside the gene matches: 5. Here the CDR3 reads CASSARQGSDTQYF. CDR3 coding DNA: TGTGCCAGCAGCGCCCGACAGGGGTCAGATACGCAGTATTTT. Full variable domain (rest looked up from reference TRBV7-2 and TRBJ2-3): GAGVSQSPSNKVTEKGKDVELRCDPISGHTALYWYRQSLGQGLEFLIYFQGNSAPDKSGLPSDRFSAERTGGSVSTLTIQRTQQEDSAVYLCASSARQGSDTQYFGPGTRLTVL.